What follows describes a single T cell receptor beta chain. There is no known antigen for this receptor. No much larger clonotype is one base removed from it; base qualities were not supplied. The CDR3 regions of human TCRbeta chains were subjected to immunosequencing. The paper's processing steps were these. TCRs in the repertoires were compared against a reference library of SARS-CoV-2-specific TCRs that had been generated with the MIRA antigen-specificity platform. Breadth was defined as the fraction of unique TCRs that were SARS-CoV-2-associated. Depth was defined as the fraction of total T cells that were SARS-CoV-2-associated. Using the MIRA data, each spike-specific TCR was assigned both to the spike region to which the TCR was reactive and to a CD4 or CD8 class. Log10-transformed breadth and depth values were compared by one-way ANOVA with Sidak's multiple comparisons tests. Not all clones reach the TCRdb copy of this immuneACCESS table, which keeps in-frame sequences only. Checked studies attribute under half of the gap to unresolved V genes and leave the rest unexplained. V and J calls and clone size follow that table, whereas D and trimming were derived from the DNA. For this sample there are about 120,000 clones; roughly 93% appear just once. The ten largest make up 1.1% of the sample.

The sample's time point label, decoded: about 28 days (+/-7) after the second vaccine dose. Because spike-specific TCR depth and breadth did not differ between the two schedules, AZD1222 recipients who got a second dose at roughly 4 weeks were pooled with those who got a second dose at roughly 12 weeks. The vaccinee samples were drawn from two UK trials, COV001 and COV002, one of which was a single-blind randomized controlled phase 2/3 trial testing AZD1222 (ChAdOx1 nCoV-19) in healthy adults. For TCRbeta chain sequencing, PBMC samples from trial participants were taken at day 0 and at day 28 after the second dose. The data are from a study of T cell responses to AZD1222 COVID-19 vaccine (dated by TCRdb to the early 2020s). About the full investigation: TCR sequencing was performed for 230 to 250 trial participants, of whom around 210 were given two doses of AZD1222 and approximately 26 were given two doses of MenACWY control vaccine. Trial participants were enrolled into age subgroups of 18-55, 56-69 and 70-plus years, which contained 148, 28 and 57 TCR-sequenced participants, respectively. Beyond this particular receptor, the publication reports: Conclusions about previously exposed vaccinees are limited because only a handful of AZD1222 recipients were SARS-CoV-2 seropositive at baseline. Because no samples from the day 14 peak response were available, repertoires could be characterized only after the peak T cell response. The vaccine-associated CD4 TCRs covered the entire spike protein, and the dominant responses fell in regions 160-218 and 743-854. Participants were mostly white British, with more females than males. The authors suggested clonal diversity may have been underestimated. Epitopes outside the regions mutated in the B.1.351 and B.1.1.7 variants were reportedly recognized by nearly half of the unique spike-specific TCRs. The 56-69-year group was small, and its depth increase did not reach significance, likely because of low power. After two AZD1222 doses, both the breadth and the depth of spike-specific TCRs were significantly higher than at day 0 and than in MenACWY recipients.

Its CDR3 holds 16 amino acids, cysteine through phenylalanine. The kept DNA is CDR3 alone, 48 bases in frame from the first base. The germline V gene encodes CDR1 LNHDA and CDR2 SQIVND (reference sequence). Trimming removed 2 bases from V and 4 bases from J, leaving 17 bases between the germline ends. This receptor chain uses TRBV19 and TRBJ1-1; no confident D gene assignment can be made. The sample was peripheral blood, taken 28 days after the second AZD1222 dose. This clonotype was sampled from an adult who received the AZD1222 COVID-19 vaccine. The CDR3 region reads CASSIYTEGWGTEAFF. Read as DNA, the sequence is TGTGCCAGTAGTATATATACGGAGGGTTGGGGCACTGAAGCTTTCTTT.